This T cell receptor (beta chain) is from a study of T-cell reconstitution after alpha-beta-depleted transplantation in children. Researchers prepared the TCRbeta library using unique molecular identifiers, the study reports. TCRdb independently ran MiXCR on the PCR reads; one entry per CDR3 protein. Among hundreds of thousands of distinct CDR3 sequences listed, roughly 14% were seen once. Many counts were recorded for this clonotype. Its antigen remains unidentified. Germline V gene data show CDR1 as SNHLY and CDR2 as FYNNEI. Trimming cost V 8 bases and J 3 bases, with 10 bases left between them. This CDR3 contains 12 residues. Study-level results: Recipient T cells and thymic progenitors that survived gave rise to the high TCRbeta diversity observed at day 60 in some patients. T-cell numbers and diversity one year post-transplant derived largely from freshly generated T cells. Alpha-beta T cells present about two months after transplant were reported to originate from several hundred expanded graft clones.

The source is a girl aged 2-10 years with congenital amegakaryocytic thrombocytopenia, due to receive a stem cell transplant. The chain combines TRBV2 with TRBJ1-2, with D possibly being TRBD1 (6 bases). The material sequenced was PBMCs, taken before TCRalphabeta/CD19-depleted stem cell transplant. The CDR3 reads CASGQPYYGYTF. The CDR3 DNA sequence: TGTGCCAGCGGACAGCCGTACTATGGCTACACCTTC.